Below, 27 T cell receptor beta chains from the same sample are listed, as sequenced in a study of blood T cells in healthy people across ages. PCR was performed a second time for roughly 7 to 11 cycles using a sample-barcoded 5' primer and a J-beta primer mix. TCRdb reprocessed the 5' RACE reads via MiXCR and lists one record per CDR3 protein. This sample carries 550,000 to 600,000 distinct CDR3 sequences, less than 60% of them seen once, and the ten largest clones take roughly 24%. Sequenced sample: blood. All receptors derive from an elderly man in good health.

The chain recombines TRBV25-1 with TRBJ1-4; D call uncertain. The CDR3 spans 15 residues. CDR1 is MGHDK, CDR2 SYGVNS, per germline. The V and J ends lost 2 bases and 10 bases respectively, with 17 bases between them. Written as DNA, the CDR3 is TGTGCCAGCAGTGAACATGCTGGCAGCCCGGGAAAACTGTTTTTT. This translates into CASSEHAGSPGKLFF.

This chain links TRBV7-6 with TRBJ2-3, with TRBD2 identical over 8 bases. The CDR3 totals 15 residues. The germline gives CDR1 SGHVS, CDR2 FNYEAQ. The ends lost 5 bases at V and 7 bases at J; junction bases unmatched: 11. The CDR3 nucleotides read TGTGCCAGCAGCACGGACTATAGCGGGACAAATACGCAGTATTTT. It codes for CASSTDYSGTNTQYF.

This chain links TRBV2 with TRBJ2-5; 7 bases agree with TRBD1. Trimming cost V 7 bases and J 4 bases; bases outside gene matches: 3. The germline V gene has CDR1 SNHLY and CDR2 FYNNEI. CDR3 length equals 12 residues. The CDR3 reads CASKAGGETQYF. CDR3 nucleotides: TGTGCCAGCAAAGCAGGGGGAGAGACCCAGTACTTC.

This clonotype was observed a handful of times. The chain combines TRBV12-5 with TRBJ2-1, with 9 positions matching TRBD1. CDR1 and CDR2 (germline): LGHNT, FRNRAP. The CDR3 consists of 16 residues. Germline trimming cut 7 bases from V and 8 bases from J; bases unmatched to any gene: 15. As DNA, the CDR3 is TGTGCTAGTGCGGACCCTCGGGACAGGGATATCGATGAGCAGTTCTTC. It codes for CASADPRDRDIDEQFF.

Only a few counts were recorded for this clonotype. This sequence joins TRBV7-2 and TRBJ1-4; D ambiguous. This CDR3 is built from 13 residues. The germline CDR1 and CDR2 sequences are SGHTA and FQGNSA. Trimming removed 3 bases from V and 10 bases from J, with 12 bases in between. The CDR3 nucleotides are TGTGCCAGCAGCTTCGAGACGGCAGGAAAACTGTTTTTT. It is translated as CASSFETAGKLFF. Using reference TRBV7-2 and TRBJ1-4 for the parts outside the CDR3, the full variable domain is GAGVSQSPSNKVTEKGKDVELRCDPISGHTALYWYRQSLGQGLEFLIYFQGNSAPDKSGLPSDRFSAERTGGSVSTLTIQRTQQEDSAVYLCASSFETAGKLFFGSGTQLSVL.

The gene calls are TRBV20-1 and TRBJ2-1, with a weak D call TRBD2 (5 bases). V gave up 4 bases and J gave up 0 bases, with 13 bases separating them. Germline CDR1 reads DFQATT; CDR2 reads SNEGSKA (reference sequence). The CDR3 contains 15 residues. The CDR3 DNA is TGCAGTGCTAAGAGGGCGAGGAGCTCCTACAATGAGCAGTTCTTC. This translates into CSAKRARSSYNEQFF.

The V call is TRBV4-1, the J call TRBJ2-7, with 10 bases identical to TRBD1. This CDR3 spans 15 amino acids. The germline V gene has CDR1 MGHRA and CDR2 YSYEKL. Trimming cost V 1 base and J 4 bases; bases outside gene matches: 4. The CDR3 DNA reads TGCGCCAGCAGCCAAGCGGGACAGGGGAGATACGAGCAGTACTTC. Translating gives CASSQAGQGRYEQYF.

The V call is TRBV6-4, the J call TRBJ2-1, with 9 bases lining up with TRBD2. The ends lost 4 bases at V and 6 bases at J; junction bases unmatched: 4. This CDR3 contains 14 residues. Germline CDR1 and CDR2: MRHNA and SNTAGT. The CDR3 loop is CASSVAGGINEQFF. The CDR3 region has the DNA TGTGCCAGCAGTGTGGCGGGAGGGATCAATGAGCAGTTCTTC.

The J gene is TRBJ2-1, the V gene TRBV20-1, with TRBD1 matching over 12 bases. V dropped 8 bases and J dropped 8; count of bases not matched to a gene: 13. The CDR3 is 15 residues long. Germline V gene lookup returns CDR1 DFQATT and CDR2 SNEGSKA (reference sequence). The CDR3 spells CSTQQLGTGGYEQFF. Written as DNA, the CDR3 is TGCAGTACCCAACAACTCGGGACAGGGGGCTATGAGCAGTTCTTC.

This sequence joins TRBV27 and TRBJ2-2; the match to TRBD1 covers 10 bases. In germline, CDR1 is MNHEY, CDR2 SMNVEV (reference sequence). The V gene end was trimmed by 4 bases and the J gene end by 7 bases; junction bases not matched to a gene: 6. The CDR3 totals 15 residues. The CDR3 region is CASSSTGTGVGELFF. In DNA, the CDR3 is TGTGCCAGCAGTTCAACCGGGACAGGGGTCGGGGAGCTGTTTTTT.

There are a few counts of this clonotype. One base away lies a much larger clone, so this may be a sequencing read error. V usage is TRBV6-6 and J usage is TRBJ2-1; D assignment may be TRBD1 or TRBD2 (5 bases each). The end of the DNA aligns better with TRBJ2-7, so the J call may be wrong. CDR1 MNHNY and CDR2 SVGAGI come from the germline V gene (reference sequence). CDR3 length: 14 amino acids. The CDR3 is CASNPGRSYNEQYF. The DNA of the CDR3 is TGTGCCAGCAACCCGGGGCGCTCCTACAATGAGCAGTACTTC.

The V gene is TRBV7-9, the J gene TRBJ2-7; a possible D gene is TRBD2 (6 bases). The length of the CDR3 is 13 residues. The ends were cut back, 5 bases at V and 8 bases at J, with 16 bases in the middle. CDR1 SEHNR and CDR2 FQNEAQ come from the germline V gene (reference sequence). CDR3 sequence reads: CASSLGRIPQQYF. The CDR3 DNA sequence: TGTGCCAGCAGCCTAGGGAGGATTCCCCAGCAGTACTTC.

This clonotype was detected a few times. This chain joins TRBV7-2 and TRBJ2-1; the D call may be TRBD1 or TRBD2 (7 bases each). CDR1 is SGHTA, CDR2 FQGNSA, per germline. The CDR3 loop spans 15 amino acids. With 4 bases removed from V and 7 bases from J, the gap between germline ends came to 17 bases. The CDR3 DNA sequence: TGTGCCAGCAGCTCGGGGAGGGGGCGTTATAATGAGCAGTTCTTC. Its translation is CASSSGRGRYNEQFF.

This clonotype was seen once. The rearrangement links TRBV7-2 to TRBJ2-5; either TRBD1 or TRBD2 may fit D (5 bases each). The end of the DNA fits TRBJ2-7 better, so the J call may be wrong. The CDR3 has 14 residues. Germline V gives CDR1 SGHTA, CDR2 FQGNSA. The CDR3 reads CASSAPNPGHEQYF. CDR3 nucleotide sequence: TGTGCCAGCAGCGCACCTAACCCGGGACACGAGCAGTACTTC.

This sequence joins TRBV12-5 and TRBJ2-3; 7 positions agree with TRBD1. Per the germline V gene, CDR1 is LGHNT and CDR2 is FRNRAP. Trimming removed 0 bases from V and 1 base from J; junction bases left unmatched: 7. This CDR3 region has 17 residues. For the CDR3, the DNA is TGTGCTAGTGGTTTGGTCCACACAGGGGTGGGCACAGATACGCAGTATTTT. The encoded protein is CASGLVHTGVGTDTQYF.

This chain joins TRBV7-9 and TRBJ2-6, with D perhaps TRBD1 (6 bases). CDR3 length equals 18 residues. CDR1 and CDR2 (germline): SEHNR, FQNEAQ (reference sequence). Trimming stripped 2 bases from V and 0 bases from J, with 14 bases between. CDR3 DNA sequence: TGTGCCAGCAGCTTATTGCCGGGACAAACCTCTGGGGCCAACGTCCTGACTTTC. Translated: CASSLLPGQTSGANVLTF.

This chain connects TRBV9 to TRBJ2-2; 8 positions agree with TRBD1. Trimming removed 0 bases from V and 3 bases from J; junction bases left unmatched: 4. This CDR3 has 16 amino acids. Germline V gene sequence: CDR1 SGDLS, CDR2 YYNGEE. The CDR3 loop reads CASSVGQGADTGELFF. The CDR3 DNA reads as TGTGCCAGCAGCGTAGGTCAGGGGGCGGACACCGGGGAGCTGTTTTTT.

The gene calls are TRBV20-1 and TRBJ2-1, with D maybe TRBD2 (6 bases). Looked up from germline, CDR1 is DFQATT and CDR2 is SNEGSKA (reference sequence). The V and J ends lost 5 bases and 7 bases respectively, with 18 bases between them. There are 14 residues in the CDR3. The CDR3 sequence: CSAGDFLARNEQFF. The CDR3, as DNA: TGCAGTGCTGGGGACTTCCTAGCGAGAAATGAGCAGTTCTTC.

A few counts support this clonotype. The chain combines TRBV5-1 with TRBJ2-7, with D unclear. Germline CDR1 is SGHRS and CDR2 is YFSETQ. This CDR3 is 15 amino acids long. Trimming left V 0 bases short and J 1 base short, with 11 bases between. CDR3 sequence reads: CASSLGTAGSYEQYF. DNA of the CDR3: TGCGCCAGCAGCTTGGGAACGGCCGGTTCCTACGAGCAGTACTTC.

In its sample, this clonotype was seen a few times. J is TRBJ2-3 and V is TRBV20-1, with D possibly matching TRBD2 (7 bases). CDR1 DFQATT and CDR2 SNEGSKA come from the germline V gene (reference sequence). Trimming shortened V by 6 bases and J by 2 bases, and 18 bases separated the two germline ends. The CDR3 runs to 15 residues. The CDR3 sequence is CSAPLGGGDTDTQYF. CDR3 in DNA: TGCAGTGCCCCGTTAGGGGGGGGAGACACAGATACGCAGTATTTT.

This clonotype was seen ten or more times. The chain links TRBV6-6 to TRBJ2-7; TRBD1 agrees at 8 bases. This CDR3 has 14 residues. With 2 bases clipped from V and 6 bases from J, the junction kept 6 bases outside the gene matches. Per the germline V gene, CDR1 is MNHNY and CDR2 is SVGAGI (reference sequence). CDR3 bases: TGTGCCAGCAGTTACGCGACAGGGGCCGGCGAGCAGTACTTC. This gives the protein CASSYATGAGEQYF.

This clonotype was seen at least ten times. This chain links TRBV6-1 with TRBJ2-3; 11 bases align to TRBD2. V lost 5 bases to trimming and J lost 0 bases; unmatched junction nucleotides: 10. Germline V lookup: CDR1 MNHNS, CDR2 SASEGT. The CDR3 runs to 18 residues. CDR3 bases: TGTGCCAGCAGTAAACACCCGGGACTAGCGGCTAGCACAGATACGCAGTATTTT. It yields the protein CASSKHPGLAASTDTQYF.

On this clonotype itself: The junction departs from germline at one end; a sequencing error may be responsible. The chain combines TRBV5-1 with TRBJ2-5; D is unclear. This CDR3 has 16 residues. The germline V gene encodes CDR1 SGHRS and CDR2 YFSETQ. The CDR3 DNA reads TGCGCCAGCAGCTTGGCCGGTAACGTCTACCAAGAGGCCCAGTACTTC. Protein sequence: CASSLAGNVYQEAQYF.

This sequence joins TRBV3-1 and TRBJ1-2; D remains unclear. The CDR3 sequence is 14 residues long. Germline CDR1 reads LGHDT; CDR2 reads YNNKEL (reference sequence). Deletions cut 1 base from V and 2 bases from J, with 8 bases between. The CDR3 spells CASSQGPENYGYTF. The DNA of the CDR3 is TGTGCCAGCAGCCAAGGTCCGGAGAACTATGGCTACACCTTC.

J is TRBJ2-4 and V is TRBV7-2; a possible D gene is TRBD2 (5 bases). V was pared by 1 base and J by 0 bases, with 13 bases between. This CDR3 region has 17 residues. The germline V gene encodes CDR1 SGHTA and CDR2 FQGNSA. The DNA for the CDR3 is TGTGCCAGCAGCTTAGTGACAAGCGGAATAGCCAAAAACATTCAGTACTTC. Its protein product is CASSLVTSGIAKNIQYF.

A note on this clonotype: This clone may be a read error of a much larger clone one base away. This chain links TRBV20-1 with TRBJ2-5; no reliable D call. This CDR3 region has 15 residues. Germline loops: CDR1 DFQATT, CDR2 SNEGSKA (reference sequence). The V end was cut by 0 bases, the J end by 2 bases, with 13 bases between. The CDR3 DNA is TGCAGTGCTAGAGACCCTAACGCTTCGCAAGAGACCCAGTACTTC. Residues: CSARDPNASQETQYF.

This chain uses TRBV12-3 or TRBV12-4 with TRBJ2-3; the D is unclear. The CDR3 loop spans 15 amino acids. V gave up 5 bases and J gave up 3 bases, with 15 bases separating them. The CDR3 loop is CASSPYRESTDTQYF. CDR3 nucleotides: TGTGCCAGCAGTCCCTACAGAGAGTCTACAGATACGCAGTATTTT.